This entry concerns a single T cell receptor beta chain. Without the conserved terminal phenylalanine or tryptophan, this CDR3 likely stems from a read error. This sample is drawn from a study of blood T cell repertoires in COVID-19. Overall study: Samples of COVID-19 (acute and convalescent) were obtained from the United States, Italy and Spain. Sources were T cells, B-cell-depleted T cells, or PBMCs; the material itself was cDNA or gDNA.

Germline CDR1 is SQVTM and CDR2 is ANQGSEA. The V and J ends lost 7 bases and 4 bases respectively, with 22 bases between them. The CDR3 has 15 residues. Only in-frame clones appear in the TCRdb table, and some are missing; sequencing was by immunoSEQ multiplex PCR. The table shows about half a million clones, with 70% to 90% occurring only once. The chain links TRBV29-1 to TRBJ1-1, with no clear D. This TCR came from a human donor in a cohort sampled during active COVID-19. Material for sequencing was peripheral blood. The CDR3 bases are TGCAGCGAACTCCGGGAGAGTCTTATAATCACTGAAGCTTTCCTT. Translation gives CSELRESLIITEAFL.